This T cell receptor beta chain originates from a study of tumor-infiltrating lymphocytes in primary liver carcinoma. Across the study: Participating patients were men and women between 30 and 69 years old. Maximum tumor diameters ranged from 4.2 to 10 cm, stage T1-T3 N0M0.

CDR1 MNHEY and CDR2 SVGEGT come from the germline V gene. The CDR3 is 15 residues long. The V and J ends lost 2 bases and 0 bases respectively, with 10 bases between them. Study observations and caveats: A significantly higher top-250-clone fraction was found in tumors than in blood (p = 0.039).

As for this clonotype: What it recognizes is unknown. This could be a read error, since a much larger clone is one nucleotide away.

Unsorted whole blood supplied the RNA, and germline DNA was extracted too. Collected before surgery were roughly 3.9 milliliters of peripheral blood. The researchers produced TCR beta cDNA from 450 to 600 ng total RNA with a constant-region primer. What produced the TCR beta libraries was three nested multiplex PCR rounds using slightly modified ARM-PCR. TRBV1-TRBV30 forward primers and a C-beta reverse primer were used in the first two PCR rounds, which each ran for about 9 cycles. TCRdb itself ran the multiplex PCR reads through MiXCR, one entry per CDR3 protein. The repertoire includes roughly 330,000 distinct CDR3 sequences, less than 70% of them detected once, and under 8.5% sits in the top ten.

Sequenced: peripheral blood. The chain is built from TRBV6-2 or TRBV6-3 and TRBJ1-1, with D unclear. The clonotype comes from a man aged 35 to 55 with primary liver carcinoma and hepatitis B virus infection. CDR3 DNA: TGTGCCAGCAGTTACAGGCGGAGGCTGAACACTGAAGCTTTCTTT. Translation gives CASSYRRRLNTEAFF.